This entry lists 6 T cell receptor beta chains sequenced from one sample in a study of T cells after yellow fever vaccination. One entry per CDR3 protein, called by TCRdb with MiXCR from the 5' RACE reads. The top ten clones hold about a sixth of a sample with under 500,000 distinct CDR3 sequences, roughly 20% of them seen once. The input for sequencing was PBMCs, taken before the yellow fever booster vaccination. The receptors come from a young man who received the YFV17D yellow fever vaccine.

The chain employs TRBV7-3 and TRBJ2-1, with 11 bases fitting TRBD2. Germline V CDR1 and CDR2: SGHTA, FQGTGA. The V and J ends lost 5 bases and 7 bases, in that order; junction bases with no gene match: 7. This CDR3 comprises 15 residues. The CDR3 nucleotides read TGTGCCAGCAGCGTTTCTAGCGGGGGGATTAATGAGCAGTTCTTC. It encodes CASSVSSGGINEQFF.

V gene TRBV25-1 combines with J gene TRBJ1-2; a weak D match, TRBD1 (6 bases). Per the germline V gene, CDR1 is MGHDK and CDR2 is SYGVNS. V shed 3 bases and J shed 7 bases, with 21 bases lying between them. This CDR3 is built from 16 residues. The CDR3 DNA follows: TGTGCCAGCAGTGATGGAACAGGGCATTTTTGGTTTGGCTACACCTTC. It specifies CASSDGTGHFWFGYTF.

The CDR3 bases are TGTGCCATCAATGGGGGGTACGAGCAGTACGTC. Amino acids: CAINGGYEQYV. The rearrangement uses TRBV10-3 and TRBJ2-7; a weak D match, TRBD2 (6 bases). Germline CDR1 reads ENHRY; CDR2 reads SYGVKD. V gave up 7 bases and J gave up 4 bases, with 8 bases separating them. The CDR3 is 11 amino acids.

This clonotype showed up just a few times. J is TRBJ2-1 and V is TRBV5-1; 11 nucleotides agree with TRBD2. CDR3 length: 15 residues. Germline CDR1 is SGHRS and CDR2 is YFSETQ. V dropped 3 bases and J dropped 10; count of bases not matched to a gene: 9. The DNA of the CDR3 is TGCGCCAGCAGCTGGGGACTAGCGGAAGAGAGGGAGCAGTTCTTC. Translation gives CASSWGLAEEREQFF.

On this clonotype: The junction and the germline gene differ at one end; a read error may be behind it. V is TRBV20-1 and J is TRBJ2-2; the D gene could be TRBD1 or TRBD2 (7 bases each). CDR1 is DFQATT, CDR2 SNEGSKA, per germline (reference sequence). This CDR3 has 16 residues. CDR3 in DNA: TGCAGTGCTAGAGATCGAAGGGGAGGGGGCACCGGGGAGCTGTTTTTC. Translated, it gives CSARDRRGGGTGELFF.

This clonotype has just one count. The chain has TRBV7-9 and TRBJ1-5, with 7 positions matching TRBD1. There are 15 residues in the CDR3. Germline V CDR1 and CDR2: SEHNR, FQNEAQ (reference sequence). Germline trimming cut 3 bases from V and 4 bases from J; bases unmatched to any gene: 6. This CDR3 is CASSLGRGENQPQHF. The CDR3 DNA sequence: TGTGCCAGCAGCTTGGGCAGGGGGGAAAATCAGCCCCAGCATTTT. The variable domain in full, with the rest retrieved from reference TRBV7-9 and TRBJ1-5, is DTGVSQNPRHKITKRGQNVTFRCDPISEHNRLYWYRQTLGQGPEFLTYFQNEAQLEKSRLLSDRFSAERPKGSFSTLEIQRTEQGDSAMYLCASSLGRGENQPQHFGDGTRLSIL.